Sequencing of this T cell receptor (beta chain) was carried out in a study of long-term antiretroviral therapy in people with HIV. The CDR3 has 15 residues. The germline V and J ends were trimmed by 0 bases and 3 bases, with 11 bases remaining between them. In germline, CDR1 is LGHNA, CDR2 YSLEER. Version v3.0 of the immunoSEQ assay ran at survey level. The repertoire was sequenced with immunoSEQ multiplex PCR; TCRdb's copy has only in-frame clones and lacks some. Among 20,000 or so clones listed, approximately 89% were seen once. The origin of this receptor is a man aged 40-49 years with HIV. Sequenced here: unsorted PBMCs, sampled 0.5 years after starting antiretroviral therapy. The rearrangement joins TRBV4-3 to TRBJ1-1; D gene unclear. CDR3 nucleotide sequence: TGCGCCAGCAGCCAAGATTGGGAATGGGACACTGAAGCTTTCTTT. As protein: CASSQDWEWDTEAFF.